This T cell receptor (beta chain) was recovered during a study of blood T cell repertoires in COVID-19. Overall study: Specimens from acute and convalescent COVID-19 originated in the United States, Italy and Spain.

In the study's own analysis: Estimation of nucleated cell counts was performed using reference gene primer amplification. TCRdb's copy holds only in-frame clones and misses some; the assay was immunoSEQ multiplex PCR. That table supplies the V and J calls and clone size; D and trimming were determined from the DNA. The table lists tens of thousands of clones, 74% of them singletons. The V gene's germline CDR1 is SGHDT and CDR2 YYEEEE. This CDR3 has 14 residues. The ends lost 3 bases at V and 6 bases at J; junction bases unmatched: 7. The TCR originated in a woman older than 75 with acute or convalescent COVID-19. The chain links TRBV5-6 to TRBJ2-7, with TRBD1 matching over 9 bases. Specimen: peripheral blood. CDR3 sequence (DNA): TGTGCCAGCAGCTCCGGGACAGGGTTAACCGAGCAGTACTTC. Translating it yields CASSSGTGLTEQYF.